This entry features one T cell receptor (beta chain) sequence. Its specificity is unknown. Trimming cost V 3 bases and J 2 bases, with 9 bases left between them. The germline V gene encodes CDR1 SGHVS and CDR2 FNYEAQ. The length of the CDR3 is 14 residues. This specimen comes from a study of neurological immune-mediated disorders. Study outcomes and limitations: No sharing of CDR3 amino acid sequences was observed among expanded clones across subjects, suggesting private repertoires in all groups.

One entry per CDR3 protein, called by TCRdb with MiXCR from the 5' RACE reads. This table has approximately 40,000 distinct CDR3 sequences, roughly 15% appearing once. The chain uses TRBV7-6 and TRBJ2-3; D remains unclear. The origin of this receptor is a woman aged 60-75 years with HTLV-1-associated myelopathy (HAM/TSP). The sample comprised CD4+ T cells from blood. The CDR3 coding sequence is TGTGCCAGCAGCTTGATGGCTACCACAGATACGCAGTATTTT. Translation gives CASSLMATTDTQYF.